This T cell receptor (beta chain) was recorded in a study of shared clonotypes between healthy human individuals. The CDR3 is 15 amino acids. CDR1 and CDR2 (germline): MDHEN, SYDVKM. J gave up 6 bases and V 2 bases, and 4 bases lay outside the gene matches. Sequencing used immunoSEQ multiplex PCR; TCRdb keeps in-frame clones, though not all of them. The sample carries about 530,000 clones, 96% recorded once. Sequenced: naive CD4+ T cells sorted from blood. Subset given: CD45RA+ positively selected. This rearrangement joins TRBV28 to TRBJ2-3; TRBD1 matches 11 bases. The source of this sequence is a woman aged 25 to 39 in good health. The CDR3 loop reads CASSLLGTGGDTQYF. The CDR3 DNA is TGTGCCAGCAGTTTACTAGGGACAGGGGGTGATACGCAGTATTTT.